The 5 T cell receptor beta chains given below trace back to one sample, sequenced in a study of OX40 agonist ivuxolimab in advanced cancers. This table comes from immunoSEQ multiplex PCR, and its TCRdb copy is limited to in-frame clones, with some not included. The data show about 85,000 clones, around nine tenths seen once. This sample comprised CD4+ or CD8+ T cells sorted from blood, obtained in a trial of the OX40 agonist ivuxolimab. The source is an adult with an advanced solid tumor such as melanoma, head and neck, liver or kidney cancer.

The DNA for the CDR3 is TGTGCCAGCAGTCGACTAGCGCCGTACAATGAGCAGTTCTTC. Protein product: CASSRLAPYNEQFF. The chain has TRBV9 and TRBJ2-1, with TRBD2 matching over 8 bases. In germline, CDR1 is SGDLS, CDR2 YYNGEE. V dropped 5 bases and J dropped 4; count of bases not matched to a gene: 5. The CDR3 has 14 residues.

The chain combines TRBV10-2 with TRBJ2-1; D gene uncertain. V shed 1 base and J shed 3 bases, with 4 bases lying between them. The CDR3 contains 13 residues. CDR1 WSHSY and CDR2 SAAADI come from the germline V gene. The CDR3 sequence: CASSEYSYNEQFF. The CDR3, as DNA: TGCGCCAGCAGTGAGTACAGCTACAATGAGCAGTTCTTC.

This chain joins TRBV29-1 and TRBJ2-5; no clear D. With 0 bases removed from V and 2 bases from J, the gap between germline ends came to 10 bases. The CDR3 is 14 residues long. CDR1 is SQVTM and CDR2 is ANQGSEA in the germline V gene. The CDR3 loop is CSVEEVRIQETQYF. The CDR3 DNA reads TGCAGCGTTGAAGAGGTCCGGATACAAGAGACCCAGTACTTC.

J is TRBJ2-7 and V is TRBV6-5, with D possibly matching TRBD1 (5 bases). The CDR3 has 13 amino acids. Trimming stripped 4 bases from V and 3 bases from J, with 10 bases between. CDR1 MNHEY and CDR2 SVGAGI come from the germline V gene. CDR3 sequence reads: CASSSARVYEQYF. The CDR3 DNA reads as TGTGCCAGCAGTTCGGCCAGGGTCTACGAGCAGTACTTC.

The rearrangement uses TRBV9 and TRBJ2-2; D remains unclear. The germline V gene encodes CDR1 SGDLS and CDR2 YYNGEE. V gave up 2 bases and J gave up 3 bases, with 14 bases separating them. The CDR3 length is 16 residues. The CDR3 here is CASSVQLGSDTGELFF. Written as DNA, the CDR3 is TGTGCCAGCAGCGTCCAATTAGGGTCGGACACCGGGGAGCTGTTTTTT.